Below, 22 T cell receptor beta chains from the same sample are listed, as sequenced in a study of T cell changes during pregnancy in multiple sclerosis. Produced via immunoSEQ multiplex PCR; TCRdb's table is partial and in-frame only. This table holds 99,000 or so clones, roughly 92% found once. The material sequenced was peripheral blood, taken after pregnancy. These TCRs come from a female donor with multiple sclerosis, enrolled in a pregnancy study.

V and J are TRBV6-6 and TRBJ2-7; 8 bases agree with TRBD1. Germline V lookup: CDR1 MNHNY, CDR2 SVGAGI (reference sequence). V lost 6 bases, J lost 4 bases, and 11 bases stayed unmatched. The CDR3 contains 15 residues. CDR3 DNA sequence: TGTGCCAGCAGGGAAAACAGGGGGGACCCTTACGAGCAGTACTTC. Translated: CASRENRGDPYEQYF.

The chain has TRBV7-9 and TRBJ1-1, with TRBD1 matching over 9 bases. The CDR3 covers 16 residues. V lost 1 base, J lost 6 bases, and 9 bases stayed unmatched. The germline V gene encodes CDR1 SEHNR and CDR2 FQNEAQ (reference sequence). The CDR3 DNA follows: TGTGCCAGCAGCTTAGGCCTACAGGGGGCGGTGGCTGAAGCTTTCTTT. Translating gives CASSLGLQGAVAEAFF.

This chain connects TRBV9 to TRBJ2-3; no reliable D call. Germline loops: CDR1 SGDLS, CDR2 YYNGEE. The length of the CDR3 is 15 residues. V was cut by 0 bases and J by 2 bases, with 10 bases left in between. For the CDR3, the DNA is TGTGCCAGCAGCGTAGACCGCGGATTCACAGATACGCAGTATTTT. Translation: CASSVDRGFTDTQYF.

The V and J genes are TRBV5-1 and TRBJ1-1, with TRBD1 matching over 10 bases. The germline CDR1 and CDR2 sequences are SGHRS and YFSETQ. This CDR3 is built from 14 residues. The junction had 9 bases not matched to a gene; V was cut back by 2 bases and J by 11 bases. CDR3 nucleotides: TGCGCCAGCAGCTTAGGGGACAGGGGATGGCAGGCTTTCTTT. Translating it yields CASSLGDRGWQAFF. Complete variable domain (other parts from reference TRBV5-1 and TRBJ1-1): KAGVTQTPRYLIKTRGQQVTLSCSPISGHRSVSWYQQTPGQGLQFLFEYFSETQRNKGNFPGRFSGRQFSNSRSEMNVSTLELGDSALYLCASSLGDRGWQAFFGQGTRLTVV.

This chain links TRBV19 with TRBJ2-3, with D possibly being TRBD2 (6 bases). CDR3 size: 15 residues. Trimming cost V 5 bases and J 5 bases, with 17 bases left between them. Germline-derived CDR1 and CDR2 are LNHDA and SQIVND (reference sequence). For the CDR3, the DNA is TGTGCCAGTAGTTCTCTCCTCTTGCGGGGAGATACGCAGTATTTT. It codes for CASSSLLLRGDTQYF.

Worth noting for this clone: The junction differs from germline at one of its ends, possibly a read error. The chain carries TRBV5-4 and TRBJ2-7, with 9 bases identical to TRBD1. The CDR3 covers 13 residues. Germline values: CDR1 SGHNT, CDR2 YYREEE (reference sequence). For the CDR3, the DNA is TGTGCCAGCAGTTTGGACAGGGGCTACGAGCAGTACTTC. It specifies CASSLDRGYEQYF.

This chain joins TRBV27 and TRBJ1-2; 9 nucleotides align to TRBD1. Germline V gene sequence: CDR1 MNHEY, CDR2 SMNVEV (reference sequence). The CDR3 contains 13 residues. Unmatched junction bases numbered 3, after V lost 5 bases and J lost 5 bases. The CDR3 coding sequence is TGTGCCAGCAGTAACAGGGGGCGTTATGGCTACACCTTC. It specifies CASSNRGRYGYTF.

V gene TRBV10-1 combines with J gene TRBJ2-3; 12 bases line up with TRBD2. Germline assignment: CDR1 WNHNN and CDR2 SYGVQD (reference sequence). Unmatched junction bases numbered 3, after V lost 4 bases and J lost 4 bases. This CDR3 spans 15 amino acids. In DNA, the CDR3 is TGCGCCAGCAGTGGACTAGCGGGAGAGGCAGATACGCAGTATTTT. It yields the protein CASSGLAGEADTQYF.

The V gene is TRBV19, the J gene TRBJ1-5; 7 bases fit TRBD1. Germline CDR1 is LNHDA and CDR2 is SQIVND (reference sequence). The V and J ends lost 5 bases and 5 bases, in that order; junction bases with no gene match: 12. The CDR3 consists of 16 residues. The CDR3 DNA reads TGTGCCAGTAGTTCCCCGCCGGGACAGAAAGATCAGCCCCAGCATTTT. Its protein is CASSSPPGQKDQPQHF.

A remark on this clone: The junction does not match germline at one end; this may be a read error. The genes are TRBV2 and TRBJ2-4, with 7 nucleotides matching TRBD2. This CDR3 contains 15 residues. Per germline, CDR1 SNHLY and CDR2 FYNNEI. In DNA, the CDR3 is TGTGCCAGCAGTGAATGGGGAGGGGCCAAAAACATTCAATACTTC. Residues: CASSEWGGAKNIQYF.

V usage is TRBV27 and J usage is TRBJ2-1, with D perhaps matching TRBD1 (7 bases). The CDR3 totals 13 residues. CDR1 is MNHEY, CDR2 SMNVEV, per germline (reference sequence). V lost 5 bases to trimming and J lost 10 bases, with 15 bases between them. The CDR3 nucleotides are TGTGCCAGCAGTGTCAACAGGGGAGGAGAGCAGTTCTTC. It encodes CASSVNRGGEQFF.

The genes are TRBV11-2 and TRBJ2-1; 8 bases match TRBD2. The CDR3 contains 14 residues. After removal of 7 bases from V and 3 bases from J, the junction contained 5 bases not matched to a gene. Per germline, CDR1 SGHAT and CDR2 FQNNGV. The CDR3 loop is CASKPGTSYNEQFF. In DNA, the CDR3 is TGTGCCAGCAAGCCCGGGACTAGCTACAATGAGCAGTTCTTC.

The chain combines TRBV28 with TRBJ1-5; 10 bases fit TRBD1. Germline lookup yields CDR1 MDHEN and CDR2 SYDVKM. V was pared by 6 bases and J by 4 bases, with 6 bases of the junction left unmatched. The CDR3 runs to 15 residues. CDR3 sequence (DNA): TGTGCCAGCAGACTCCGGGACAGGGGAAATCAGCCCCAGCATTTT. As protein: CASRLRDRGNQPQHF.

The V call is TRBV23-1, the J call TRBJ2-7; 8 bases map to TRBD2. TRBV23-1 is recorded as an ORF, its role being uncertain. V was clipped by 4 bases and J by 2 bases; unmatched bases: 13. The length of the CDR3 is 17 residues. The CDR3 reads CASSPYPPREGPYEQYF. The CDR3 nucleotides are TGCGCCAGCAGTCCCTACCCCCCCCGGGAGGGCCCCTACGAGCAGTACTTC.

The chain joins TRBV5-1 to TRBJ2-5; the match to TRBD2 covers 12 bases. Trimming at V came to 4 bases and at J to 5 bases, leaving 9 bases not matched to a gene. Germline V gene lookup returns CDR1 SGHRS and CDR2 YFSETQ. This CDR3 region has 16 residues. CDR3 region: CASSPGLAGYGETQYF. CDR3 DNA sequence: TGCGCCAGCAGCCCTGGACTAGCGGGATATGGGGAGACCCAGTACTTC.

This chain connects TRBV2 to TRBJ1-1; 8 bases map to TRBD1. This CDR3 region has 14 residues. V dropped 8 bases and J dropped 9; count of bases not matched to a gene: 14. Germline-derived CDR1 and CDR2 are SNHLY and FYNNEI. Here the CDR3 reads CASGGGQAIVQAFF. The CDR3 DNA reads TGTGCCAGCGGGGGGGGACAGGCTATCGTACAAGCTTTCTTT.

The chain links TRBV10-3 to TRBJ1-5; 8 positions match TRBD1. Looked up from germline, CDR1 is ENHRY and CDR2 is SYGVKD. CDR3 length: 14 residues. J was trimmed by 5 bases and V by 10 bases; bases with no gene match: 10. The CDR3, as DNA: TGTGCCACCAATGACAGGGGAGCGGATCAGCCCCAGCATTTT. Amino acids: CATNDRGADQPQHF.

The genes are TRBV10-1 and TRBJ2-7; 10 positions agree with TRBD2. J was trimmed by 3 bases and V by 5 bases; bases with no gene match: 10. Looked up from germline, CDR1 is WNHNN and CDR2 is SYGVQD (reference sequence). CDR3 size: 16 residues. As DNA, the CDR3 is TGCGCCAGCAGTCCAACGAGGACTAGCGGTGACTACGAGCAGTACTTC. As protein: CASSPTRTSGDYEQYF.

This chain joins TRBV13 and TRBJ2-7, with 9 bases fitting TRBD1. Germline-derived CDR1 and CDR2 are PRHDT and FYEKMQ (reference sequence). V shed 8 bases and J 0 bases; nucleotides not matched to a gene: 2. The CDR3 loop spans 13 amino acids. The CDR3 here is CASGTGNSYEQYF. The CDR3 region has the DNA TGTGCCAGCGGGACAGGGAACTCCTACGAGCAGTACTTC.

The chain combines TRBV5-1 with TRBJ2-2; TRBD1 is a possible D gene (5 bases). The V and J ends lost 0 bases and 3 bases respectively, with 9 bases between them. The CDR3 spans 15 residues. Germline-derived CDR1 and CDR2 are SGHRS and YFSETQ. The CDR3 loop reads CASSLEGFDTGELFF. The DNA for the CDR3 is TGCGCCAGCAGCTTGGAGGGGTTTGACACCGGGGAGCTGTTTTTT.

CDR3 sequence reads: CASSREHTDTQYF. CDR3 bases: TGTGCCAGCAGCAGGGAACACACAGATACGCAGTATTTT. This chain uses TRBV2 with TRBJ2-3, with a possible D match to TRBD1 (5 bases). The CDR3 is 13 residues long. The ends were cut back, 6 bases at V and 2 bases at J, with 9 bases in the middle. Germline V gives CDR1 SNHLY, CDR2 FYNNEI.

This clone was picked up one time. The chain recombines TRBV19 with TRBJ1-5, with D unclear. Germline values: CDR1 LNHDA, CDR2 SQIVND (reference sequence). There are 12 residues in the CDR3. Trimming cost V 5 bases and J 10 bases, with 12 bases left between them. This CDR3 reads CASSSYQSPQHF. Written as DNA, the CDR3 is TGTGCCAGTAGTTCCTACCAAAGCCCCCAGCATTTT.